This T cell receptor beta chain came from a study of T-cell memory formation after mild COVID-19. Study summary: Largely, TCR clusters stayed within a single donor. The study, taken as a whole, reports: Proof of SARS-CoV-2 specificity was absent for the second-wave clones that crested on day 37. CD4+ bias marked clones expanding day 15 to 37, unlike balanced contracting clones. CD4+ contracting clones were found mainly in CM and EM, and CD8+ ones in EMRA.

V lost 3 bases, J lost 0 bases, and 9 bases lay in between. Germline assignment: CDR1 LNHDA and CDR2 SQIVND (reference sequence). This CDR3 region has 15 residues. A remark on this clonotype: What it recognizes is unknown.

TCRdb redid the calling of the 5' RACE reads with MiXCR, one entry per CDR3 protein. This table holds around 450,000 distinct CDR3 sequences, about 24% found once. The chain links TRBV19 to TRBJ2-4, with D unclear. Sequences were obtained from PBMCs or a T cell subset sorted from them (not recorded which). The origin of this receptor is an adult woman who had mild COVID-19 (a few samples of this study predate the infection). Cell type and time point are not known. The CDR3 DNA sequence: TGTGCCAGTAGTATGGAGCACCTAGCCAAAAACATTCAGTACTTC. Protein product: CASSMEHLAKNIQYF.